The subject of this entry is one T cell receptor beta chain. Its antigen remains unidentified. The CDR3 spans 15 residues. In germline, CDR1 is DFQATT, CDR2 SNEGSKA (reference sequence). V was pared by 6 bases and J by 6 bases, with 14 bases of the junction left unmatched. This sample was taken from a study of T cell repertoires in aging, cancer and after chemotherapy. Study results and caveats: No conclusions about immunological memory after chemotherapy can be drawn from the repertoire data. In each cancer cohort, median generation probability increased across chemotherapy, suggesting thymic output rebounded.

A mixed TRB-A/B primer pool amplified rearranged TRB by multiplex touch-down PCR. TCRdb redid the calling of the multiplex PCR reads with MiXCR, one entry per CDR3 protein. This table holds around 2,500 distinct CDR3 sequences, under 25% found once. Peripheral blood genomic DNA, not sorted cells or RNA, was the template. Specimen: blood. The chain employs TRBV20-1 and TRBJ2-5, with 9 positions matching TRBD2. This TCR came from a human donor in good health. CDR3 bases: TGCAGTGCATTACTAGCGGGTGATGGGGCGAAGACCCAGTACTTC. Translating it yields CSALLAGDGAKTQYF.